Presented here are 26 T cell receptor beta chains from one specimen sequenced in a study of T cells after yellow fever vaccination. TCRdb reprocessed the 5' RACE reads with MiXCR, giving one entry per CDR3 protein. The top ten clones hold around 17% of a sample with a few hundred thousand distinct CDR3 sequences, roughly 8% of them seen once. The specimen was PBMCs, collected roughly 45 days after the first yellow fever vaccination. These receptors all stem from a man aged 18 to 35 who received the YFV17D yellow fever vaccine.

The chain couples TRBV7-9 to TRBJ1-5; weak D call: TRBD1 (5 bases). V was pared by 2 bases and J by 4 bases, with 9 bases between. Germline V CDR1 and CDR2: SEHNR, FQNEAQ (reference sequence). The CDR3 runs 14 residues. The DNA for the CDR3 is TGTGCCAGCAGCTTATCAGGGAGGAATCAGCCCCAGCATTTT. Translating gives CASSLSGRNQPQHF.

This chain uses TRBV5-1 with TRBJ2-2; D may be TRBD2 (5 bases). V lost 0 bases and J 6 bases, leaving 9 bases between the germline ends. Germline-derived CDR1 and CDR2 are SGHRS and YFSETQ. CDR3 length: 14 residues. CDR3 bases: TGCGCCAGCAGCTTGGTCGGGGTCTCCGGGGAGCTGTTTTTT. Translation: CASSLVGVSGELFF.

In its sample, this clonotype was seen many times. The chain links TRBV12-3 or TRBV12-4 to TRBJ2-7, with no clear D. CDR3 length equals 16 residues. Between the trimmed V and J ends, which lost 0 bases and 2 bases, there was a span of 14 bases. The chain's CDR3 is CASSLAIGRITYEQYF. The CDR3 nucleotides read TGTGCCAGCAGTTTAGCTATCGGGCGGATAACCTACGAGCAGTACTTC.

This clonotype was detected only a few times. The rearrangement joins TRBV7-2 to TRBJ2-7; D ambiguous. Germline lookup yields CDR1 SGHTA and CDR2 FQGNSA. This CDR3 has 16 residues. With 0 bases removed from V and 6 bases from J, the gap between germline ends came to 18 bases. This chain's CDR3 is CASSLAGTAPRGEQYF. CDR3 in DNA: TGTGCCAGCAGCTTAGCGGGCACCGCACCTCGAGGCGAGCAGTACTTC.

This clonotype was found a few times. The chain has TRBV4-2 and TRBJ1-5; D is possibly TRBD1 (5 bases). Per germline, CDR1 LGHNA and CDR2 YNFKEQ. The CDR3 sequence is 14 residues long. Trimming removed 4 bases from V and 2 bases from J, with 9 bases in between. CDR3: CASSPQAGNQPQHF. CDR3 nucleotide sequence: TGTGCCAGCAGCCCACAGGCAGGCAATCAGCCCCAGCATTTT.

This clonotype showed up just a few times. The gene calls are TRBV6-2 or TRBV6-3 and TRBJ2-1; 7 bases fit TRBD2. The CDR3 is 14 amino acids. Germline-derived CDR1 and CDR2 are MNHEY and SVGEGT. J was trimmed by 10 bases and V by 0 bases; bases with no gene match: 6. The CDR3 DNA reads TGTGCCAGCAGTTACTCGGGAGGGTTCGGCGAGCAGTTCTTC. This translates into CASSYSGGFGEQFF.

This rearrangement joins TRBV19 to TRBJ2-2, with D hard to call. V was trimmed by 4 bases and J by 1 base, leaving 10 bases between them. Germline V CDR1 and CDR2: LNHDA, SQIVND (reference sequence). The CDR3 is 15 residues long. In DNA, the CDR3 is TGTGCCAGTAGTAACTTCAACTTGAACACCGGGGAGCTGTTTTTT. This encodes CASSNFNLNTGELFF.

This clonotype was counted at least ten times. The chain employs TRBV5-1 and TRBJ2-1; D is undetermined. There are 14 residues in the CDR3. Germline CDR1 is SGHRS and CDR2 is YFSETQ. The V end lost 0 bases, the J end lost 8 bases, and 12 bases lay between the germline ends. CDR3: CASSLDPPAYEQFF. The CDR3 DNA reads TGCGCCAGCAGCTTGGACCCCCCTGCCTATGAGCAGTTCTTC. Based on the CDR3 plus reference TRBV5-1 and TRBJ2-1, the full variable domain is KAGVTQTPRYLIKTRGQQVTLSCSPISGHRSVSWYQQTPGQGLQFLFEYFSETQRNKGNFPGRFSGRQFSNSRSEMNVSTLELGDSALYLCASSLDPPAYEQFFGPGTRLTVL.

This chain links TRBV13 with TRBJ2-7, with 7 bases fitting TRBD1. The CDR3 consists of 16 residues. The V and J ends lost 5 bases and 2 bases, in that order; junction bases with no gene match: 12. CDR1 PRHDT and CDR2 FYEKMQ come from the germline V gene (reference sequence). The CDR3 region has the DNA TGTGCCAGCAGCCCCTGGGCAGGGGGTTGGCCCTACGAGCAGTACGTC. Translated, it gives CASSPWAGGWPYEQYV.

In its sample, this clonotype was seen a few times. The chain joins TRBV2 to TRBJ1-1, with a possible D match to TRBD1 (6 bases). V was pared by 8 bases and J by 1 base, with 8 bases between. The germline V gene encodes CDR1 SNHLY and CDR2 FYNNEI. The CDR3 length is 12 residues. The CDR3 sequence is CASETGNTEAFF. CDR3 bases: TGTGCCAGCGAGACAGGGAACACTGAAGCTTTCTTT.

This clonotype was seen only a few times. V is TRBV18 and J is TRBJ2-7; D is undetermined. CDR3 length: 15 residues. Germline lookup yields CDR1 KGHSH and CDR2 LQKENI. V was pared by 0 bases and J by 2 bases, with 11 bases between. CDR3 bases: TGTGCCAGCTCACCACCGGATGCCAGCACCTACGAGCAGTACGTC. It encodes CASSPPDASTYEQYV.

The chain has TRBV4-3 and TRBJ2-2; D remains unclear. The CDR3 consists of 16 residues. The V gene lost 4 bases and the J gene lost 6 bases, with 18 bases spanning the gap. Germline V gene data show CDR1 as LGHNA and CDR2 as YSLEER. The chain's CDR3 is CASSPEGLGLAGELFF. CDR3 DNA: TGCGCCAGCAGCCCAGAAGGTCTAGGGCTTGCCGGGGAGCTGTTTTTT.

Here the CDR3 reads CASSLEVSGNTIYF. In nucleotides, the CDR3 is TGTGCCAGCAGTTTGGAGGTCTCTGGAAACACCATATATTTT. V and J are TRBV12-3 or TRBV12-4 and TRBJ1-3, with D hard to call. The CDR3 has 14 amino acids. V was pared by 3 bases and J by 0 bases, with 6 bases between.

This clonotype appeared a few times. This chain uses TRBV5-1 with TRBJ1-2, with 7 bases identical to TRBD1. J lost 4 bases, V lost 0 bases, and 9 bases had no gene match. This CDR3 spans 16 amino acids. CDR1 is SGHRS and CDR2 is YFSETQ in the germline V gene. The CDR3 DNA reads as TGCGCCAGCAGCTTGGCCCCGGGGGGACAGATCTATGGCTACACCTTC. The encoded protein is CASSLAPGGQIYGYTF.

The CDR3 DNA sequence: TGTGCCAGCACGGGGAGGGTGGGTGGCTACACCTTC. This codes for CASTGRVGGYTF. The chain combines TRBV12-3 or TRBV12-4 with TRBJ1-2; no definite D call. CDR3 length equals 12 residues. Trimming removed 7 bases at V and 7 bases at J, with 13 bases between.

This clonotype appeared a few times. This chain connects TRBV4-3 to TRBJ1-1; TRBD1 matches at 10 bases. The CDR3 is 15 amino acids. The trim removed 2 bases at V and 7 bases at J, leaving 7 bases unmatched. Germline assignment: CDR1 LGHNA and CDR2 YSLEER. The CDR3 sequence is CASSQSRQGAVEAFF. The CDR3 bases are TGCGCCAGCAGCCAATCTCGACAGGGGGCCGTTGAAGCTTTCTTT.

V usage is TRBV20-1 and J usage is TRBJ2-2; TRBD2 aligns across 12 bases. Germline CDR1 DFQATT, CDR2 SNEGSKA (reference sequence). J lost 5 bases, V lost 0 bases, and 4 bases had no gene match. This CDR3 is 16 amino acids long. The CDR3 sequence: CSAREASGGATGELFF. The CDR3 DNA is TGCAGTGCTAGAGAGGCTAGCGGGGGGGCTACCGGGGAGCTGTTTTTT.

This rearrangement joins TRBV12-2 to TRBJ2-1; no check of the table's D call, TRBD2, against the DNA was made. TRBV12-2 is deemed a pseudogene. The CDR3 extends over 17 amino acids. The CDR3 nucleotides read TGTGCAAGTCGCTTAGAGAGGTGGACTAGCGGGGCAGATGAGCAGTTCTTC. This translates into CASRLERWTSGADEQFF.

This rearrangement joins TRBV12-3 or TRBV12-4 to TRBJ2-5; 16 bases fit TRBD2. J was trimmed by 5 bases and V by 5 bases; bases with no gene match: 5. The CDR3 consists of 16 residues. DNA of the CDR3: TGTGCCAGCAGTGGGACTAGCGGGGGGGCTTCCGAGACCCAGTACTTC. As protein: CASSGTSGGASETQYF.

This clonotype was observed a few times. The genes are TRBV5-5 and TRBJ1-5; no clear D gene. Germline CDR1 and CDR2: SGHKS and YYEKEE (reference sequence). Trimming removed 0 bases from V and 0 bases from J, with 16 bases in between. This CDR3 region has 18 residues. CDR3 in DNA: TGTGCCAGCAGCTTGGAGCCCGGACTTGTTTATAGCAATCAGCCCCAGCATTTT. Translating it yields CASSLEPGLVYSNQPQHF.

This clonotype was counted a few times. The CDR3 protein is CASSSRDISITYEQYF. The DNA of the CDR3 is TGTGCCAGCAGTTCCCGGGACATAAGCATTACCTACGAGCAGTACTTC. The chain joins TRBV6-2 or TRBV6-3 to TRBJ2-7, with D perhaps matching TRBD1 (6 bases). This CDR3 region has 16 residues. Trimming stripped 4 bases from V and 2 bases from J, with 18 bases between. From germline, CDR1 is MNHEY and CDR2 SVGEGT.

This clonotype was found many times. This chain uses TRBV5-1 with TRBJ2-2, with D possibly matching TRBD2 (5 bases). V was shortened by 0 bases and J by 6 bases, with 9 bases between the two germline ends. From germline, CDR1 is SGHRS and CDR2 YFSETQ. The CDR3 contains 14 residues. Here the CDR3 reads CASSLGRTAGELFF. DNA for the CDR3: TGCGCCAGCAGCTTGGGAAGGACTGCCGGGGAGCTGTTTTTT.

This clonotype showed up just a few times. The chain is built from TRBV5-1 and TRBJ1-2; 8 bases map to TRBD1. The germline CDR1 and CDR2 sequences are SGHRS and YFSETQ. The CDR3 has 13 amino acids. The V segment lost 9 bases and the J segment 3 bases; nucleotides outside the gene matches: 7. CDR3 bases: TGCGCCACCCGACCGACAGGGGACTATGGCTACACCTTC. This encodes CATRPTGDYGYTF.

CDR3 residues: CASSEADGPGETQYF. In DNA, the CDR3 is TGTGCCAGCAGCGAAGCGGACGGACCTGGCGAGACCCAGTACTTC. This chain uses TRBV11-2 with TRBJ2-5; perhaps TRBD2 as D (5 bases). Germline assignment: CDR1 SGHAT and CDR2 FQNNGV. CDR3 length: 15 residues. V was clipped by 5 bases and J by 5 bases, with 18 bases between them.

This clonotype was counted between two and nine times. This chain uses TRBV20-1 with TRBJ1-5; 12 bases align to TRBD1. J was trimmed by 4 bases and V by 2 bases; bases with no gene match: 15. The CDR3 is 19 amino acids. Germline CDR1 DFQATT, CDR2 SNEGSKA (reference sequence). The DNA of the CDR3 is TGCAGTGCTAGATTAAGCCCGGGACAGGGGGCAGGAGGGAATCAGCCCCAGCATTTT. Protein: CSARLSPGQGAGGNQPQHF.

Only a few counts were recorded for this clonotype. The rearrangement uses TRBV6-2 or TRBV6-3 and TRBJ2-7; D could derive from TRBD1 or TRBD2 (5 bases each). Germline lookup yields CDR1 MNHEY and CDR2 SVGEGT. CDR3 size: 14 residues. V shed 10 bases and J shed 6 bases, with 22 bases lying between them. The CDR3 loop reads CATHRGREKGEQYF. The CDR3 nucleotides read TGTGCCACACATCGGGGCAGGGAGAAGGGCGAGCAGTACTTC.